The rows below give T cell receptor beta chains drawn from one sample of a study of T cells expressing NK-cell markers. Reanalyzing the 5' RACE reads, TCRdb keeps one entry per CDR3 protein, without DNA. This sample's table reports about 460,000 distinct CDR3 sequences. The sequencing input was blood T cells: a sorted CD56 or NKG2C T cell subset, CD4+ or CD8+ T cells, or bulk PBMC T cells (not recorded which). These receptors were taken from a woman aged 50 to 65 in good health. Each CDR3 is given with its conserved first and last residue. Fields, in order: J gene, CDR3 length, V gene, CDR3 protein.

J gene: TRBJ1-5
CDR3 length: 12
V gene: TRBV20-1
CDR3 protein: CSAGDNNQPQHF

J gene: TRBJ1-1
CDR3 length: 14
V gene: TRBV7-2
CDR3 protein: CASSKDGRVTEAFF

J gene: TRBJ2-7
CDR3 length: 11
V gene: TRBV6-2/TRBV6-3
CDR3 protein: CASSLRREQYF

J gene: TRBJ1-4
CDR3 length: 14
V gene: TRBV28
CDR3 protein: CASSLVGTEEKLFF

J gene: TRBJ2-4
CDR3 length: 16
V gene: TRBV12-3/TRBV12-4
CDR3 protein: CASSLEGTLAKNIQYF

J gene: TRBJ1-2
CDR3 length: 16
V gene: TRBV4-1
CDR3 protein: CASSQARDRANYGYTF

J gene: TRBJ1-1
CDR3 length: 17
V gene: TRBV7-9
CDR3 protein: CASSFIQGIEMNTEAFF

J gene: TRBJ2-1
CDR3 length: 15
V gene: TRBV3-1
CDR3 protein: CASSGRDRVVGEQFF

J gene: TRBJ1-1
CDR3 length: 13
V gene: TRBV29-1
CDR3 protein: CSVEDFRNTEAFF

J gene: TRBJ2-5
CDR3 length: 18
V gene: TRBV20-1
CDR3 protein: CSARASLFSGRDQETQYF

J gene: TRBJ2-1
CDR3 length: 18
V gene: TRBV6-5
CDR3 protein: CASSYPRGSGNLYNEQFF

J gene: TRBJ2-3
CDR3 length: 15
V gene: TRBV7-7
CDR3 protein: CASSPGGTGSDTQYF

J gene: TRBJ2-3
CDR3 length: 16
V gene: TRBV12-3/TRBV12-4
CDR3 protein: CASSAELAGVGDTQYF

J gene: TRBJ2-1
CDR3 length: 14
V gene: TRBV19
CDR3 protein: CASRDRRIYNEQFF

J gene: TRBJ2-3
CDR3 length: 18
V gene: TRBV6-2/TRBV6-3
CDR3 protein: CASTLATKLSTGGSTQYF

J gene: TRBJ2-1
CDR3 length: 16
V gene: TRBV5-4
CDR3 protein: CASSLFRGRGYNEQFF

J gene: TRBJ1-6
CDR3 length: 13
V gene: TRBV6-4
CDR3 protein: CASSEGDNSPLHF

J gene: TRBJ1-4
CDR3 length: 13
V gene: TRBV10-3
CDR3 protein: CAISDRSNEKLFF

J gene: TRBJ2-3
CDR3 length: 15
V gene: TRBV7-8
CDR3 protein: CASSLSAGGPDTQYF

J gene: TRBJ2-1
CDR3 length: 13
V gene: TRBV24-1
CDR3 protein: CATSRGMNNEQFF

J gene: TRBJ2-1
CDR3 length: 18
V gene: TRBV18
CDR3 protein: CASSPGLAGLSSYNEQFF

J gene: TRBJ2-3
CDR3 length: 16
V gene: TRBV29-1
CDR3 protein: CSVEDPLVGGADTQYF

J gene: TRBJ2-1
CDR3 length: 14
V gene: TRBV12-3/TRBV12-4
CDR3 protein: CASSLAGGLIEQFF

J gene: TRBJ2-7
CDR3 length: 12
V gene: TRBV12-3/TRBV12-4
CDR3 protein: CASSSSRGEQYF

J gene: TRBJ2-7
CDR3 length: 16
V gene: TRBV27
CDR3 protein: CASSSQGRREGHEQYF

J gene: TRBJ2-1
CDR3 length: 13
V gene: TRBV28
CDR3 protein: CASKGDPYNEQFF

J gene: TRBJ2-2
CDR3 length: 12
V gene: TRBV29-1
CDR3 protein: CSVSRPGGELFF

J gene: TRBJ2-3
CDR3 length: 16
V gene: TRBV5-1
CDR3 protein: CASSLDVGETRDTQYF

J gene: TRBJ1-4
CDR3 length: 14
V gene: TRBV9
CDR3 protein: CASSAGTAREKLFF

J gene: TRBJ2-1
CDR3 length: 13
V gene: TRBV11-3
CDR3 protein: CASSLTGTNQQFF

J gene: TRBJ1-1
CDR3 length: 14
V gene: TRBV5-1
CDR3 protein: CASRARTANTEAFF

J gene: TRBJ2-1
CDR3 length: 17
V gene: TRBV20-1
CDR3 protein: CSANRPRRTSSYNEQFF

J gene: TRBJ1-2
CDR3 length: 15
V gene: TRBV10-3
CDR3 protein: CAISDLGQGENGYTF

J gene: TRBJ1-1
CDR3 length: 13
V gene: TRBV14
CDR3 protein: CASSQAGYGGAFF

J gene: TRBJ1-6
CDR3 length: 13
V gene: TRBV12-3/TRBV12-4
CDR3 protein: CASRLGFNSPLHF

J gene: TRBJ2-5
CDR3 length: 15
V gene: TRBV20-1
CDR3 protein: CSARTSARPQETQYF

J gene: TRBJ2-3
CDR3 length: 13
V gene: TRBV4-1
CDR3 protein: CASSQDPRDTQYF

J gene: TRBJ2-1
CDR3 length: 14
V gene: TRBV19
CDR3 protein: CASRGQGALYEQFF

J gene: TRBJ1-3
CDR3 length: 16
V gene: TRBV12-5
CDR3 protein: CASGLKQANSGNTIYF

J gene: TRBJ2-1
CDR3 length: 17
V gene: TRBV9
CDR3 protein: CASSVAPPSGLYNEQFF

J gene: TRBJ2-1
CDR3 length: 15
V gene: TRBV12-3/TRBV12-4
CDR3 protein: CASSLGWASYNEQFF

J gene: TRBJ2-3
CDR3 length: 17
V gene: TRBV5-1
CDR3 protein: CASSSLAGGVLTDTQYF

J gene: TRBJ2-1
CDR3 length: 13
V gene: TRBV7-9
CDR3 protein: CASSQSRDQEQFF

J gene: TRBJ2-1
CDR3 length: 15
V gene: TRBV5-1
CDR3 protein: CASSAGGTGYNEQFF

J gene: TRBJ2-2
CDR3 length: 15
V gene: TRBV3-1
CDR3 protein: CASSLPGGRAGELFF

J gene: TRBJ2-3
CDR3 length: 20
V gene: TRBV12-3/TRBV12-4
CDR3 protein: CASNFRLGLAGRASTDTQYF

J gene: TRBJ2-1
CDR3 length: 15
V gene: TRBV7-2
CDR3 protein: CASSPPVPPPNEQFF

J gene: TRBJ2-1
CDR3 length: 14
V gene: TRBV9
CDR3 protein: CASSVARGYNEQFF

J gene: TRBJ2-1
CDR3 length: 17
V gene: TRBV7-3
CDR3 protein: CASSPTSSLSSYNEQFF

J gene: TRBJ2-3
CDR3 length: 14
V gene: TRBV12-3/TRBV12-4
CDR3 protein: CASRDVELRDTQYF

J gene: TRBJ2-1
CDR3 length: 16
V gene: TRBV4-2
CDR3 protein: CASSEKFNGLYNEQFF

J gene: TRBJ1-2
CDR3 length: 14
V gene: TRBV3-1
CDR3 protein: CASSPPSLSNGYTF

J gene: TRBJ1-1
CDR3 length: 12
V gene: TRBV18
CDR3 protein: CASSPTGGLAFF